The entry below gives a single T cell receptor beta chain sequence along with its context. Its antigen remains unidentified. This specimen comes from a study of PD-1 blockade in classical Hodgkin lymphoma. TCRdb's table, derived via immunoSEQ multiplex PCR, lists solely in-frame clones and lacks some. The sample records approximately 14,000 clones, roughly 86% being singletons. Following autologous stem cell transplantation, relapse occurred in every patient, and exposure to brentuximab vedotin varied. Best responses included complete response and partial response; otherwise, the best response was progressive disease. General observations from the study: Before treatment, TCR diversity in newly diagnosed patients was reportedly lower than in healthy donors.

The CDR3 is 14 amino acids. Germline CDR1 LNHNV, CDR2 YYDKDF (reference sequence). V lost 4 bases to trimming and J lost 2 bases, with 11 bases between them. The rearrangement links TRBV15 to TRBJ2-5; possibly TRBD1 for D (6 bases). The sequencing here drew on peripheral blood mononuclear cells (PBMCs), taken at baseline. The TCR was taken from a human donor with classical Hodgkin lymphoma. The CDR3 sequence: CATSTWTVQETQYF. In DNA, the CDR3 is TGTGCCACCAGCACCTGGACAGTTCAAGAGACCCAGTACTTC.